This record looks at one T cell receptor beta chain sequence and its context. The data were obtained in a study of T cell changes during pregnancy in multiple sclerosis. Clones were read by immunoSEQ multiplex PCR, and TCRdb kept only the in-frame ones, dropping some. The repertoire holds 90,000 or so clones, with about 91% as singletons. V lost 3 bases to trimming and J lost 3 bases, with 14 bases between them. Germline V CDR1 and CDR2: LNHDA, SQIVND (reference sequence). The CDR3 is 16 amino acids. The sequencing used peripheral blood, collected before pregnancy. The origin of this receptor is a female donor with multiple sclerosis, enrolled in a pregnancy study. This sequence joins TRBV19 and TRBJ1-4; tentatively, D is TRBD1 (5 bases). The CDR3 DNA reads TGTGCCAGTAGTATCGGCGGGAAAGGGGCTAATGAAAAACTGTTTTTT. Protein sequence: CASSIGGKGANEKLFF.